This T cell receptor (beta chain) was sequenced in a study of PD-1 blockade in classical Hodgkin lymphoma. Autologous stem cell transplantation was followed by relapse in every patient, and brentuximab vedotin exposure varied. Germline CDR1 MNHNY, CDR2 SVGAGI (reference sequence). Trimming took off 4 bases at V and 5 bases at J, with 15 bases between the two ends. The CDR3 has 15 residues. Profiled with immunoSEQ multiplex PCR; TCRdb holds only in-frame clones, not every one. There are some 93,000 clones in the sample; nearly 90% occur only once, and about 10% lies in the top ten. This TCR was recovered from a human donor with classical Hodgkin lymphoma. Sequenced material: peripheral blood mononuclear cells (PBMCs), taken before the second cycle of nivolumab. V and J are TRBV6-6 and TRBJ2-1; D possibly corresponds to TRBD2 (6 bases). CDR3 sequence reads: CASSFRREQDNEQFF. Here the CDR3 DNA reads TGTGCCAGCAGTTTCCGCCGGGAGCAGGACAATGAGCAGTTCTTC.